A single sample is the source of the 18 T cell receptor beta chains below, sequenced in a study of blood T cell repertoires in COVID-19. Clones were read by immunoSEQ multiplex PCR, and TCRdb kept only the in-frame ones, dropping some. Of roughly 250,000 clones listed, 86% are singletons. Specimen: peripheral blood. Receptors were obtained from a woman under 40 with COVID-19, enrolled during active disease.

This clone occurred many times. The rearrangement links TRBV19 to TRBJ2-1; 8 nucleotides line up with TRBD1. V was clipped by 7 bases and J by 2 bases; unmatched bases: 10. The CDR3 is 16 residues long. The germline V gene has CDR1 LNHDA and CDR2 SQIVND (reference sequence). CDR3 coding DNA: TGTGCCAGTACCCCCGGACAGGGTCGGACCTACAATGAGCAGTTCTTC. Its translation: CASTPGQGRTYNEQFF.

The chain employs TRBV12-5 and TRBJ1-1; TRBD1 aligns across 8 bases. The CDR3 sequence is 19 residues long. The ends lost 6 bases at V and 4 bases at J; junction bases unmatched: 22. The germline V gene has CDR1 LGHNT and CDR2 FRNRAP. CDR3 DNA: TGTGCTAGTGGAAACGAGGCAGGGGGCCTAGTTTGGGGAACCACTGAAGCTTTCTTT. Translation: CASGNEAGGLVWGTTEAFF.

The V call is TRBV5-1, the J call TRBJ1-1; 7 bases align to TRBD1. The CDR3 spans 18 residues. Germline V gene lookup returns CDR1 SGHRS and CDR2 YFSETQ. The J segment lost 3 bases and the V segment lost 3 bases, leaving 17 bases of the junction unmatched. The CDR3 DNA is TGCGCCAGCAGCTACACAGGGGCACCCAATATATTTTACACTGAAGCTTTCTTT. As protein: CASSYTGAPNIFYTEAFF.

This chain links TRBV6-6 with TRBJ2-5; 8 bases align to TRBD1. The CDR3 totals 16 residues. Trimming cost V 4 bases and J 5 bases; bases outside gene matches: 12. CDR1 MNHNY and CDR2 SVGAGI come from the germline V gene (reference sequence). The chain's CDR3 is CASSSSDREIWETQYF. In DNA, the CDR3 is TGTGCCAGCAGTTCCTCGGACAGGGAGATTTGGGAGACCCAGTACTTC.

The chain couples TRBV5-1 to TRBJ1-2, with D unresolved. The germline V and J ends were trimmed by 7 bases and 4 bases, with 14 bases remaining between them. Germline CDR1 and CDR2: SGHRS and YFSETQ. The length of the CDR3 is 13 residues. In nucleotides, the CDR3 is TGCGCCAGCGGAAACCAGGCAGGCTATGGCTACACCTTC. Amino acids: CASGNQAGYGYTF.

This chain joins TRBV3-1 (or the pseudogene TRBV3-2) and TRBJ2-1, with D unresolved. CDR1 and CDR2 from the germline V gene are LGHDT and YNNKEL (reference sequence). Trimming took 4 bases from V and 15 from J, leaving 19 bases between them. This CDR3 contains 13 residues. DNA for the CDR3: TGTGCCAGCAGCCGCACCGATCCAGGAATGGTGTTCTTC. This translates into CASSRTDPGMVFF.

The chain has TRBV11-3 and TRBJ2-2; a possible D gene is TRBD2 (6 bases). The CDR3 has 16 residues. With 4 bases removed from V and 0 bases from J, the gap between germline ends came to 12 bases. Germline V lookup: CDR1 SGHNT, CDR2 YENEEA. The chain's CDR3 is CASSYGGAPNTGELFF. DNA for the CDR3: TGTGCCAGCAGCTACGGCGGGGCGCCGAACACCGGGGAGCTGTTTTTT. Supplemented by reference TRBV11-3 and TRBJ2-2, the full variable domain reads EAGVVQSPRYKIIEKKQPVAFWCNPISGHNTLYWYLQNLGQGPELLIRYENEEAVDDSQLPKDRFSAERLKGVDSTLKIQPAELGDSAVYLCASSYGGAPNTGELFFGEGSRLTVL.

This clone appeared a few times. The rearrangement uses TRBV5-1 and TRBJ1-3; possible D gene TRBD1, 6 bases. The CDR3 is 15 amino acids. Trimming shortened V by 0 bases and J by 4 bases, and 11 bases separated the two germline ends. Germline V gene lookup returns CDR1 SGHRS and CDR2 YFSETQ. The CDR3 reads CASSLAPTGGNTIYF. As DNA, the CDR3 is TGCGCCAGCAGCTTGGCCCCCACAGGGGGAAACACCATATATTTT.

V is TRBV7-2 and J is TRBJ1-1; D is unresolved. CDR1 is SGHTA and CDR2 is FQGNSA in the germline V gene. Trimming took 4 bases from V and 1 from J, leaving 13 bases between them. This CDR3 has 15 residues. As DNA, the CDR3 is TGTGCCAGCAGCTCTTACGGTACAGCGAACACTGAAGCTTTCTTT. This translates into CASSSYGTANTEAFF.

This sequence joins TRBV7-9 and TRBJ1-6; D is uncertain. CDR1 and CDR2 from the germline V gene are SEHNR and FQNEAQ (reference sequence). This CDR3 is 14 amino acids long. Trimming stripped 7 bases from V and 7 bases from J, with 14 bases between. The CDR3 nucleotides are TGTGCCAGCAACAGCGGGTGGGCCAATTCACCCCTCCACTTT. Its protein product is CASNSGWANSPLHF.

The gene calls are TRBV6-6 and TRBJ2-7; D not resolved. The V gene lost 0 bases and the J gene lost 6 bases, with 12 bases spanning the gap. The CDR3 spans 14 residues. Per germline, CDR1 MNHNY and CDR2 SVGAGI (reference sequence). The CDR3 region has the DNA TGTGCCAGCAGTTACTCGTATGAGCGTTTCGAGCAGTACTTC. Translating gives CASSYSYERFEQYF.

This clone was found once. Other DNA sequences within the sample encode an identical CDR3. This rearrangement joins TRBV6-5 to TRBJ1-2, with unresolved D. CDR1 MNHEY and CDR2 SVGAGI come from the germline V gene. This CDR3 is built from 13 residues. Trimming cost V 2 bases and J 2 bases, with 6 bases left between them. The CDR3 here is CASSYGGNYGYTF. The DNA of the CDR3 is TGTGCCAGCAGTTACGGAGGGAACTATGGCTACACCTTC.

The gene calls are TRBV5-4 and TRBJ1-6; 7 bases agree with TRBD1. The CDR3 spans 15 residues. CDR1 and CDR2 (germline): SGHNT, YYREEE (reference sequence). Trimming cost V 3 bases and J 7 bases; bases outside gene matches: 7. The CDR3 spells CASSSSGQLNSPLHF. The CDR3 region has the DNA TGTGCCAGCAGCTCCTCGGGACAGCTAAATTCACCCCTCCACTTT.

The rearrangement uses TRBV6-5 and TRBJ1-1, with 10 bases fitting TRBD1. CDR3 size: 16 residues. Germline V gene data show CDR1 as MNHEY and CDR2 as SVGAGI. Trimming cost V 2 bases and J 1 base; bases outside gene matches: 4. Here the CDR3 DNA reads TGTGCCAGCAGTTACCCTGGGACAGGGGCGAACACTGAAGCTTTCTTT. Translated, it gives CASSYPGTGANTEAFF.

The chain uses TRBV7-2 and TRBJ2-4; TRBD2 aligns across 8 bases. Germline CDR1 reads SGHTA; CDR2 reads FQGNSA. The CDR3 spans 17 residues. V lost 0 bases and J lost 0; bases outside the gene matches: 4. The chain's CDR3 is CASSLARGVIAKNIQYF. The CDR3 coding sequence is TGTGCCAGCAGCTTAGCGCGGGGGGTCATAGCCAAAAACATTCAGTACTTC.

The chain uses TRBV2 and TRBJ2-2; TRBD2 is a possible D gene (5 bases). CDR1 is SNHLY, CDR2 FYNNEI, per germline. V shed 8 bases and J shed 3 bases, with 13 bases lying between them. This CDR3 spans 14 amino acids. CDR3 in amino acids: CASFYPRDTGELFF. CDR3 bases: TGTGCCAGCTTTTACCCGAGGGACACCGGGGAGCTGTTTTTT.

On this clone: The junction and the germline gene differ at one end; a read error may be behind it. This CDR3 reads CASRLGLAVPETQYF. CDR3 bases: TGCGCCAGCAGGTTGGGACTAGCGGTACCCGAGACCCAGTACTTC. This rearrangement joins TRBV5-1 to TRBJ2-5, with 11 bases lining up with TRBD2. The CDR3 extends over 15 amino acids. CDR1 is SGHRS, CDR2 YFSETQ, per germline.

The gene calls are TRBV6-6 and TRBJ2-2; D is uncertain. Germline-derived CDR1 and CDR2 are MNHNY and SVGAGI (reference sequence). The CDR3 is 15 residues long. Trimming took off 6 bases at V and 1 base at J, with 12 bases between the two ends. In nucleotides, the CDR3 is TGTGCCAGCAGGAGTCGCTCTGGGAACACCGGGGAGCTGTTTTTT. It yields the protein CASRSRSGNTGELFF.